This TCR beta chain derives from a study of persistence of HIV-infected CD4 T cells. The immunoSEQ assay was version 4, run in survey mode. Only in-frame clones appear in the TCRdb table, and some are missing; sequencing was by immunoSEQ multiplex PCR. The data show just under 20,000 clones, approximately 80% seen once. Note on this clone: Its antigen is unknown.

Cells were stimulated with CMV-infected fibroblast lysates at roughly 10 ug/mL. CD4+ T cells upregulating both CD40 ligand and CD69 were sorted as responding cells. The sequence derives from an adult man with HIV who was CMV-seropositive. Sequenced here: CD4+ T cells sorted from PBMCs after approximately 19-hour stimulation, sampled from a patient who received antiretroviral therapy.

In nucleotides, the CDR3 is TGTGCCAGCAGCCCCGGACAGGTGTTCGGGGAGCTGTTTTTT. Its protein product is CASSPGQVFGELFF. The chain recombines TRBV5-5 with TRBJ2-2, with TRBD1 matching over 7 bases. The CDR3 consists of 14 residues. The V gene's germline CDR1 is SGHKS and CDR2 YYEKEE (reference sequence). The V gene end was trimmed by 4 bases and the J gene end by 7 bases; junction bases not matched to a gene: 7.